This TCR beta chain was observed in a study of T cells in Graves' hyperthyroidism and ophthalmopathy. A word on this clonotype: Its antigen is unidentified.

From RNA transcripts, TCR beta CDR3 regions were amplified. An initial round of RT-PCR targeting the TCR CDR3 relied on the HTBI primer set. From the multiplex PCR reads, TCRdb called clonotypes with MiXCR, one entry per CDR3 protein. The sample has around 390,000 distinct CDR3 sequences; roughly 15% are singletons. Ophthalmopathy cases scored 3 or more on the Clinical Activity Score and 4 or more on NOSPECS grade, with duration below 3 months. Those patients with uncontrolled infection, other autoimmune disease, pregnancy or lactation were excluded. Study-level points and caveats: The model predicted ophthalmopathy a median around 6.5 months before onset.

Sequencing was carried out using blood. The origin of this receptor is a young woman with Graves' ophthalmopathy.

This chain's CDR3 is CASSQEGQGPTQYF. In DNA, the CDR3 is TGCGCCAGCAGCCAAGAGGGGCAGGGCCCCACGCAGTATTTT. The V gene is TRBV4-1, the J gene TRBJ2-3; tentatively, D is TRBD1 (5 bases). Germline V gene lookup returns CDR1 MGHRA and CDR2 YSYEKL. The CDR3 totals 14 residues. V lost 0 bases to trimming and J lost 9 bases, with 13 bases between them.